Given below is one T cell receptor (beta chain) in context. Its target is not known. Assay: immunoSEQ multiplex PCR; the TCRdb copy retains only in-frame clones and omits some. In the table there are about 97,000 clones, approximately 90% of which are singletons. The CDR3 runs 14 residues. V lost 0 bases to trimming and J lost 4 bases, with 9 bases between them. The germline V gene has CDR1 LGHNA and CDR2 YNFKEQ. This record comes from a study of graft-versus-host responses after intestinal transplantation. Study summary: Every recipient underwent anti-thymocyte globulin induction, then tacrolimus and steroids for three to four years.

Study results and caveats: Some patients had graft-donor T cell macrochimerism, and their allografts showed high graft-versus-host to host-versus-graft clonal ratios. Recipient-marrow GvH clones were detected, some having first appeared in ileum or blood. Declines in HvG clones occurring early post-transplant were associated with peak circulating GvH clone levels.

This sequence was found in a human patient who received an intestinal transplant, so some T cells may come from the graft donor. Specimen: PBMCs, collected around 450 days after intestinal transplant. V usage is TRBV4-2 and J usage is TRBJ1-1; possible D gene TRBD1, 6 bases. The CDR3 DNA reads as TGTGCCAGCAGCCAAGAGACAGGTCGCACTGAAGCTTTCTTT. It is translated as CASSQETGRTEAFF.